This TCR beta chain was captured by sequencing in a study of cytomegalovirus exposure and HLA in healthy donors. The count of this clone is one. Its antigen is not known. Findings and caveats of the study: Previously analyzed data showed that most TCR beta V segments were productive at a frequency of about 87% or about 30%.

Primers for the PCR totalled 60 Vbeta and 13 Jbeta. The assay was immunoSEQ multiplex PCR, and TCRdb's table has in-frame clones only and misses some. The sample lists 90,000 to 110,000 clones; roughly 70% were seen once. The V and J ends lost 3 bases and 1 base respectively, with 6 bases between them. The CDR3 spans 13 residues. Germline CDR1 reads LNHDA; CDR2 reads SQIVND (reference sequence). Sequenced sample: PBMCs. The J gene is TRBJ2-5, the V gene TRBV19, with D hard to call. The sequence was obtained from a man aged 40-55 years in good health and CMV-seronegative. The CDR3 nucleotides read TGTGCCAGTAGTATGTTTCGCCAAGAGACCCAGTACTTC. This gives the protein CASSMFRQETQYF.